These 14 T cell receptor beta chains share one sample of origin, sequenced in a study of cytomegalovirus exposure and HLA in healthy donors. The study ran its PCR with 60 Vbeta and 13 Jbeta primers. TCRdb's table, derived via immunoSEQ multiplex PCR, lists solely in-frame clones and lacks some. In the table there are about 190,000 clones, around 79% of which are singletons. Sequenced input: PBMCs. These receptors were collected from a woman aged 18-30 years in good health and CMV-seronegative.

The chain recombines TRBV19 with TRBJ1-1, with D unclear. Trimming removed 2 bases at V and 1 base at J, with 2 bases between. The germline V gene has CDR1 LNHDA and CDR2 SQIVND (reference sequence). The CDR3 spans 12 residues. The chain's CDR3 is CASSIRNTEAFF. Written as DNA, the CDR3 is TGTGCCAGTAGTATACGGAACACTGAAGCTTTCTTT.

V is TRBV30 and J is TRBJ1-5; a possible D gene is TRBD1 (5 bases). The CDR3 extends over 15 amino acids. Germline assignment: CDR1 GTSNPN and CDR2 SVGIG (reference sequence). The V gene lost 0 bases and the J gene lost 2 bases, with 11 bases spanning the gap. CDR3 in DNA: TGTGCCTGGAGTGTGAGGGGCGGGGGCAATCAGCCCCAGCATTTT. This encodes CAWSVRGGGNQPQHF.

The V and J genes are TRBV7-9 and TRBJ1-3, with no clear D. Trimming took off 5 bases at V and 0 bases at J, with 8 bases between the two ends. The CDR3 is made up of 14 amino acids. The germline V gene has CDR1 SEHNR and CDR2 FQNEAQ (reference sequence). As DNA, the CDR3 is TGTGCCAGCAGCCCAGCGGACTCTGGAAACACCATATATTTT. Encoded protein: CASSPADSGNTIYF.

This clone is a singleton in its sample. The rearrangement uses TRBV18 and TRBJ2-4, with 10 bases fitting TRBD1. The CDR3 totals 17 residues. Germline values: CDR1 KGHSH, CDR2 LQKENI. V was pared by 4 bases and J by 6 bases, with 12 bases of the junction left unmatched. CDR3 amino acids: CASSQIQSGTGVNIQYF. The DNA for the CDR3 is TGTGCCAGCTCACAAATCCAATCCGGGACAGGGGTAAACATTCAGTACTTC.

J is TRBJ2-1 and V is TRBV5-1, with D perhaps matching TRBD2 (5 bases). Germline-derived CDR1 and CDR2 are SGHRS and YFSETQ. This CDR3 has 18 amino acids. V dropped 3 bases and J dropped 4 bases, with 23 bases sitting between them. DNA of the CDR3: TGCGCCAGCAGCTCTTCACCGATAGGACTGGCGTTTTACAATGAGCAGTTCTTC. It yields the protein CASSSSPIGLAFYNEQFF. The full variable domain, in which reference TRBV5-1 and TRBJ2-1 provide the parts outside the CDR3, is KAGVTQTPRYLIKTRGQQVTLSCSPISGHRSVSWYQQTPGQGLQFLFEYFSETQRNKGNFPGRFSGRQFSNSRSEMNVSTLELGDSALYLCASSSSPIGLAFYNEQFFGPGTRLTVL.

This clone showed up just once. V and J are TRBV11-2 and TRBJ2-5; D unresolved. The germline CDR1 and CDR2 sequences are SGHAT and FQNNGV. Trimming pared 5 bases from V and 7 bases from J, leaving 14 bases between. The CDR3 runs to 13 residues. The CDR3 protein is CASSTRHFATQYF. Here the CDR3 DNA reads TGTGCCAGCAGCACCCGACACTTTGCGACCCAGTACTTC.

The chain recombines TRBV5-1 with TRBJ2-1; 9 nucleotides match TRBD1. The CDR3 is 13 residues long. The ends lost 6 bases at V and 5 bases at J; junction bases unmatched: 3. Germline CDR1 is SGHRS and CDR2 is YFSETQ. CDR3: CASNTGGNNEQFF. CDR3 DNA: TGCGCCAGCAACACAGGGGGCAACAATGAGCAGTTCTTC.

The V and J genes are TRBV28 and TRBJ2-1, with D perhaps matching TRBD1 (5 bases). Germline CDR1 is MDHEN and CDR2 is SYDVKM. The CDR3 is 14 amino acids. V lost 5 bases, J lost 4 bases, and 12 bases lay in between. CDR3 sequence reads: CASSPDSTYNEQFF. CDR3 bases: TGTGCCAGCAGTCCTGACAGCACATACAATGAGCAGTTCTTC.

This clone was observed a handful of times. V usage is TRBV27 and J usage is TRBJ1-6, with 12 bases fitting TRBD1. The length of the CDR3 is 17 residues. CDR1 MNHEY and CDR2 SMNVEV come from the germline V gene (reference sequence). V was pared by 4 bases and J by 8 bases, with 9 bases of the junction left unmatched. CDR3 protein: CASSSTGTGGAHSPLHF. CDR3 DNA sequence: TGTGCCAGCAGTTCCACCGGGACAGGGGGCGCGCATTCACCCCTCCACTTT.

Only a few counts were recorded for this clone. The V call is TRBV28, the J call TRBJ1-5; D uncertain. V lost 9 bases, J lost 0 bases, and 12 bases lay in between. In germline, CDR1 is MDHEN, CDR2 SYDVKM. The CDR3 loop spans 14 amino acids. CDR3 residues: CASNRQISNQPQHF. Here the CDR3 DNA reads TGTGCCAGTAACCGTCAGATTAGCAATCAGCCCCAGCATTTT.

The V gene is TRBV5-1, the J gene TRBJ2-7, with D maybe TRBD1 (6 bases). CDR3 length: 14 amino acids. The V gene's germline CDR1 is SGHRS and CDR2 YFSETQ. V was clipped by 1 base and J by 3 bases, with 11 bases between them. CDR3: CASSLTGSFYEQYF. The CDR3 DNA reads as TGCGCCAGCAGCTTGACAGGGTCCTTCTACGAGCAGTACTTC.

The chain combines TRBV28 with TRBJ1-4; 7 nucleotides line up with TRBD1. The CDR3 consists of 13 residues. CDR1 is MDHEN and CDR2 is SYDVKM in the germline V gene. Losses at the gene ends were 7 bases for V and 7 bases for J; bases not matched to a gene: 6. The CDR3 DNA reads TGTGCCAGCATGGAGGGGGCGTCTGAAAAACTGTTTTTT. Amino acid sequence: CASMEGASEKLFF.

Details on this clone: Because it lacks the conserved phenylalanine or tryptophan at the end, this CDR3 is likely a read error. The rearrangement links TRBV2 to TRBJ1-1, with D possibly being TRBD1 (6 bases). This CDR3 spans 15 amino acids. Trimming removed 1 base at V and 1 base at J, with 10 bases between. Per the germline V gene, CDR1 is SNHLY and CDR2 is FYNNEI. The chain's CDR3 is CASSEVGTSNTEAFL. CDR3 DNA: TGTGCCAGCAGTGAAGTCGGGACATCGAACACTGAAGCTTTCCTT.

The V gene is TRBV27, the J gene TRBJ2-3, with 13 positions matching TRBD2. Germline V gene sequence: CDR1 MNHEY, CDR2 SMNVEV (reference sequence). Unmatched junction bases numbered 11, after V lost 4 bases and J lost 7 bases. The CDR3 length is 17 residues. The CDR3 protein is CASSSGTSGKLLNTQYF. CDR3 DNA: TGTGCCAGCAGTTCCGGGACTAGCGGGAAATTGCTGAATACGCAGTATTTT.